The clone carrying this TCR beta chain was recorded a few times. Its target is unknown. Together with a sample-barcoded 5' primer, a J-beta primer mix was included in a second PCR lasting roughly 6 to 12 cycles. TCRdb re-derived calls from the 5' RACE reads in MiXCR, one entry per CDR3 protein. The sample has approximately 800,000 distinct CDR3 sequences, around 50% seen once; the top ten hold 15% to 20%. This specimen belongs to a study of blood T cells in healthy people across ages. Broader study findings: Unsorted PBMCs blocked a conclusive comparison of naive and antigen-experienced cells. With naive T cell percentage, TCR beta diversity showed a strong correlation.

The CDR3 runs 16 residues. Germline V gives CDR1 SGHTA, CDR2 FQGNSA. Germline trimming cut 5 bases from V and 4 bases from J; bases unmatched to any gene: 11. Sequenced material: blood. The clonotype comes from a man older than 75 in good health. V and J are TRBV7-2 and TRBJ2-5; 9 bases line up with TRBD2. CDR3 in DNA: TGTGCCAGCAGCCTCAATAGCGGGAGCTCCGGAGAGACCCAGTACTTC. This codes for CASSLNSGSSGETQYF.